This T cell receptor beta chain came from a study of T-cell memory formation after mild COVID-19. The study, taken as a whole, reports: Clones that contracted from day 15 to 85 had balanced CD4/CD8; later expanders were CD4+ biased. A second wave of clones peaked on day 37, and their SARS-CoV-2 specificity went unconfirmed.

TCRdb ran MiXCR on the 5' RACE reads and lists one entry per CDR3 protein. The sample lists roughly 300,000 distinct CDR3 sequences, 8.2% occurring once. Only a few counts were recorded for this clonotype. Its antigen is currently unknown. Germline V lookup: CDR1 SGHTA, CDR2 FQGTGA. Trimming at V came to 4 bases and at J to 7 bases, leaving 9 bases not matched to a gene. CDR3 length: 14 amino acids. Input material: PBMCs or a T cell subset sorted from them (not recorded which). The sequence derives from a man younger than 30 who had mild COVID-19 (a few samples of this study predate the infection). Cell type and time point are not known. The genes are TRBV7-3 and TRBJ1-1; TRBD1 agrees at 7 bases. This CDR3 reads CASSSKGARVEAFF. The CDR3 coding sequence is TGTGCCAGCAGCTCAAAGGGGGCCAGAGTTGAAGCTTTCTTT.